This T cell receptor beta chain was sequenced for a study of blood T cell repertoires in COVID-19. Germline V gene data show CDR1 as MNHEY and CDR2 as SVGAGI. The CDR3 runs 12 residues. Losses at the gene ends were 11 bases for V and 9 bases for J; bases not matched to a gene: 9. Sequenced by immunoSEQ multiplex PCR; TCRdb stores in-frame clones only, minus some. Among 150,000 to 200,000 clones listed, roughly 87% were seen once. This clonotype was sampled from a man between 18 and 35 years old who had recovered from COVID-19. This chain joins TRBV6-5 and TRBJ2-1; TRBD2 agrees at 8 bases. The specimen sequenced was peripheral blood. The CDR3 region is CAAAGGPFEQFF. The CDR3 DNA is TGTGCCGCGGCGGGAGGCCCTTTTGAGCAGTTCTTC.